This TCR beta chain comes out of a study of T cell responses to AZD1222 COVID-19 vaccine (dated by TCRdb to the early 2020s). Turning to the overall study: TCR sequencing covered 233 trial participants: 200 to 220 given two doses of AZD1222 and around 26 given two doses of MenACWY control vaccine. Trial participants were enrolled by age into 18-55, 56-69 and 70-plus year subgroups, with about 150, 28 and 57 TCR-sequenced participants respectively. Points the paper makes about the study in general: Because no day 14 peak-response samples were available, repertoires were characterized only after the peak T cell response. The 56-69-year group was small, and its depth increase did not reach significance, likely because of low power. Participants were mostly white British and included more females than males, and it was suggested by the authors that clonal diversity may have been underestimated. Conclusions about previously exposed vaccinees were limited because only a handful of AZD1222 recipients were SARS-CoV-2 seropositive at baseline. After two AZD1222 doses, spike-specific TCR breadth and depth were significantly higher than at day 0 and than in MenACWY recipients. The vaccine-associated CD4 TCRs covered the entire spike protein, and the dominant responses fell in regions 160-218 and 743-854. Reportedly, close to half of the unique spike-specific TCRs recognized epitopes lying outside the regions that are mutated in the B.1.351 and B.1.1.7 variants.

Notes on this clone: Its antigen remains unidentified. Base quality data are lacking; no much larger clone is found one base away.

The sample's time point, from its label and the paper: about 28 days (+/-7) after the second vaccine dose. Because spike-specific TCR depth and breadth did not differ between the two schedules, AZD1222 recipients who got a second dose at roughly 4 weeks were pooled with those who got a second dose at roughly 12 weeks. Samples from vaccinated people were obtained from the UK trials COV001 and COV002, which included a single-blind randomized controlled phase 2/3 trial of AZD1222 (ChAdOx1 nCoV-19) in healthy adults. Trial participant PBMC samples were collected at day 0 and day 28 after the second dose for TCRbeta chain sequencing. The cysteine opens and the phenylalanine closes a CDR3 of 15 amino acids. CDR3 DNA is the only sequence kept; it has 45 bases, read in frame from the first base. The germline V gene (reference sequence) gives CDR1 as GTSNPN and CDR2 as SVGIG. At the junction V is shortened by 6 bases and J by 0 bases; bases outside the gene matches: 5.

The CDR3 regions of human TCRbeta chains were analyzed by immunosequencing. In the original analysis: TCRs in the repertoires were compared against a reference library of SARS-CoV-2-specific TCRs that had been generated with the MIRA antigen-specificity platform. Breadth was defined as the fraction of unique TCRs that were SARS-CoV-2-associated, and depth was defined as the fraction of total T cells that were SARS-CoV-2-associated. Using the MIRA data, every spike-specific TCR was mapped to the spike region that the TCR reacted to and assigned to either a CD4 or a CD8 class. Log10-transformed breadth and depth values were compared by one-way ANOVA with Sidak's multiple comparisons tests. TCRdb took this table from immuneACCESS and kept in-frame rearrangements with V and J called. Such tables lack part of the clones; where checked against another copy, unresolved V genes explain under half of the gap, and the rest is unexplained. V, J and clone size were drawn from that table, and D and trimming were deduced from the DNA. The table for this sample lists 100,000 to 150,000 clones; more than 90% of them were counted only once. 1.5% to 2% of the sample goes to the ten largest clones.

The sequencing used peripheral blood, collected 28 days after the second AZD1222 dose. The clonotype was recovered from an adult who received the AZD1222 COVID-19 vaccine. The receptor chain draws on TRBV30 and TRBJ1-6; TRBD1 lines up with 7 middle nucleotides. The CDR3 loop reads CACTWTGSYNSPLHF. The DNA sequence reads TGTGCCTGTACCTGGACAGGCTCCTATAATTCACCCCTCCACTTT.